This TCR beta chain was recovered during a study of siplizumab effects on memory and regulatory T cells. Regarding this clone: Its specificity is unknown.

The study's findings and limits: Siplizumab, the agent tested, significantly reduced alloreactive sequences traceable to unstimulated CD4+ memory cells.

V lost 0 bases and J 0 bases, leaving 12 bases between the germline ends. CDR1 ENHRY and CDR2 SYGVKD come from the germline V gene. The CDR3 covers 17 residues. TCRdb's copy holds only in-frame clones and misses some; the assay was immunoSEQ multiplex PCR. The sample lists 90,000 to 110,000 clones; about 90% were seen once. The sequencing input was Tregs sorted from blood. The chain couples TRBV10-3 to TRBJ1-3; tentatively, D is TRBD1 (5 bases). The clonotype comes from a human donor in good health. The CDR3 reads CAISESTVRRSGNTIYF. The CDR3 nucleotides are TGTGCCATCAGTGAGTCGACAGTCAGGCGCTCTGGAAACACCATATATTTT.